Included here is one TCR beta chain sequence, with context. Its antigen is unidentified. A read error may produce the germline difference seen at one junction end. CDR1 is KGHSH, CDR2 LQKENI, per germline. The CDR3 has 15 amino acids. This sample was included in a study of glioma-infiltrating T cells after dendritic cell vaccination. Documented time point: after dendritic cell vaccination, including at tumor progression/relapse. Findings and caveats of the study: Only a small number of patients had complete blood and tumor samples. TCR clonality showed no direct relationship with survival.

Primers: 60 V beta forward and 13 J beta reverse. Data came from immunoSEQ multiplex PCR; TCRdb stores just in-frame clones and leaves some out. This table has 100,000 or so clones, around 91% appearing once. The source material was blood, sampled after dendritic cell vaccination. V usage is TRBV18 and J usage is TRBJ2-4, with 9 bases identical to TRBD2. The sequence derives from a human donor with glioblastoma. CDR3 residues: CASSQPGLAQNIQYF. DNA of the CDR3: TGTGCCAGCTCACAACCGGGACTAGCCCAAAACATTCAGTACTTC.